The present T cell receptor (beta chain) was sequenced within a study of beta chain features in type 1 diabetes. Study findings and constraints: A greater similarity of naive, central memory and Treg TCRB repertoires was seen among patients than among healthy donors. Moderate but significant shortening of TCRB CDR3s was recorded in all four CD4+ subsets from Type 1 diabetes patients.

Germline V gene sequence: CDR1 SGHTA, CDR2 FQGNSA. V lost 1 base and J 2 bases, leaving 11 bases between the germline ends. This CDR3 is built from 16 residues. Expressed TCRB transcripts were sequenced after all isolated RNA was converted to cDNA. Here immunoSEQ multiplex PCR was the method, and the copy in TCRdb shows in-frame clones only, minus some. The profile shows approximately 150,000 clones, 8% to 13% of them singletons. A word on this clone: Antigen unknown.

Markers CD45RO/CCR7/CD25/CD127/CD95/CD27 served to sort CD4+ naive, central memory, regulatory and stem cell-like memory cells. This rearrangement joins TRBV7-2 to TRBJ2-2; D not certain. The receptor comes from a man aged 18 to 30 in good health. Material for sequencing was naive CD4+ T cells from blood. CDR3 sequence reads: CASSLVLAVNTGELFF. In DNA form, the CDR3 reads TGTGCCAGCAGCTTAGTTTTAGCAGTTAACACCGGGGAGCTGTTTTTT.